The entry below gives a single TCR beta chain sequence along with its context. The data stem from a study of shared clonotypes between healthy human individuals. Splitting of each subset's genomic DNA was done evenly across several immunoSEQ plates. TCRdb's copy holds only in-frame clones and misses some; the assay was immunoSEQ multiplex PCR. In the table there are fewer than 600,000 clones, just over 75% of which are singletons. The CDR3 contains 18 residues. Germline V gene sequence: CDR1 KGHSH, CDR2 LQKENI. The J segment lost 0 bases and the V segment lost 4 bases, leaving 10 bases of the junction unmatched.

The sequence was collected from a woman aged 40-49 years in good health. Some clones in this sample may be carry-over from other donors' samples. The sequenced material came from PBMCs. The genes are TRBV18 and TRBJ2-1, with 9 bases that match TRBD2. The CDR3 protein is CASSLPYLAGYSYNEQFF. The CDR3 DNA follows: TGTGCCAGCTCACTACCTTATCTAGCGGGATACTCCTACAATGAGCAGTTCTTC.